This is a list of T cell receptor beta chains from one sample in a study of glioma-infiltrating T cells. TCRdb re-derived calls from the multiplex PCR reads in MiXCR, one entry per CDR3 protein. Seen here are a few hundred thousand distinct CDR3 sequences, around 45% observed once, and the top ten hold 9.5% to 15%. The sample taken for sequencing was glioma tissue, nonneoplastic brain tissue, or PBMCs (not recorded which). The receptors were gathered from a human donor with low-grade glioma or glioblastoma, undergoing nonglioma brain surgery, or in good health (not recorded which). Each CDR3 is given with its conserved first and last residue. D genes are given only for firm matches. Clone size is given for some rows only: seen once, a few or many times, or a class if the clone is expanded.

d_call j_call v_call clone_size cdr3_nt cdr3_aa
- TRBJ2-2 TRBV6-1 few TGTGCCAGCAGTCCCAGGCTGCACGGGGAGCTGTTTTTT CASSPRLHGELFF
- TRBJ1-1 TRBV7-8 - TGTGCCAGCAGCTTAACCCAGTTCGGCGGCACTGAAGCTTTCTTT CASSLTQFGGTEAFF
TRBD2 TRBJ2-1 TRBV20-1 few TGCAGTGCTACGACTAGCGGGAGGACCTCCGGCTCCTACAATGAGCAGTTCTTC CSATTSGRTSGSYNEQFF
TRBD1 TRBJ1-5 TRBV7-9 - TGTGCCAGCAGCCCCGAAGGGGGCGATCAGCCCCAGCATTTT CASSPEGGDQPQHF
TRBD1 TRBJ2-6 TRBV6-2/TRBV6-3 few TGTGCCAGCAGATATCCGGGACAGCCCTCTGGGGCCAACGTCCTGACTTTC CASRYPGQPSGANVLTF
- TRBJ2-7 TRBV6-1 - TGTGCCAGCACTGACGGCTACAATGAGCAGTACTTC CASTDGYNEQYF
- TRBJ2-7 TRBV29-1 - TGCAGCGTTGAAACGGGGACTTCCCTCTACGAGCAGTACTTC CSVETGTSLYEQYF
TRBD2 TRBJ2-7 TRBV7-9 - TGTGCCAGCATCTTAGAGGGAGGGCTAGTTCCCTACGAGCAGTACTTC CASILEGGLVPYEQYF
- TRBJ2-3 TRBV28 - TGTGCCAGCAGTTCCGGCCTCGCTCGAGATACGCAGTATTTT CASSSGLARDTQYF
- TRBJ1-1 TRBV7-9 few TGTGCCAGCAGCTTAGCTCCCGGGGCGTTCTACACTGAAGCTTTCTTT CASSLAPGAFYTEAFF
- TRBJ2-7 TRBV4-2 - TGTGCCAGCAGCCCTGGGGATAGCGGAACCTACGAGCAGTACTTC CASSPGDSGTYEQYF
- TRBJ2-5 TRBV4-1 few TGCGCCAGCAGCCAAGTTCTACAGCAAGAGACCCAGTACTTC CASSQVLQQETQYF
TRBD2 TRBJ2-5 TRBV20-1 - TGCAGTGCTTGGACTAGCGGGGGTGCCAACCAAGAGACCCTGTACTTC CSAWTSGGANQETLYF
- TRBJ2-7 TRBV6-1 many TGTGCCAGCAGTCTCGACAGGGAGCAGTACTTC CASSLDREQYF
- TRBJ1-5 TRBV4-3 few TGCGCCAGCAGCCAAACTTGGACAGGCAATCAGCCCCAGCATTTT CASSQTWTGNQPQHF
TRBD2 TRBJ2-5 TRBV6-5 - TGTGCCAGCAGTCTACAGCGGACTAGCGGGAGGGCCTCGGAGACCCAGTACTTC CASSLQRTSGRASETQYF
- TRBJ2-1 TRBV7-2 - TGTGCCAGCAGCTCACCACAGGTCTACAATGAGCAGTTCTTC CASSSPQVYNEQFF
- TRBJ1-1 TRBV4-3 few TGCGCCAGCAGCCAGGGTACCGGCCGTACTGAAGCTTTCTTT CASSQGTGRTEAFF
TRBD1 TRBJ2-7 TRBV29-1 few TGCAGCGTTACGGCACAGGGGTTCGACGAGCAGTACTTC CSVTAQGFDEQYF
- TRBJ2-3 TRBV20-1 - TGCAGTGCTAGACCCGAACATGGCACAGATACGCAGTATTTT CSARPEHGTDTQYF
- TRBJ2-3 TRBV20-1 - TGCAGTGCTAGAGATCTCGCCAGTGTGGGAGGAGTAACAGATACGCAGTATTTT CSARDLASVGGVTDTQYF
- TRBJ2-5 TRBV4-1 - TGCGCCAGCAGCCAAGATTCCGGGGGAAATAATTGGACCCAGTACTTC CASSQDSGGNNWTQYF
- TRBJ2-1 TRBV7-2 - TGTGCCAGCAGCTCCCGTGCGGGACAGCACAATGAGCAGTTCTTC CASSSRAGQHNEQFF
- TRBJ1-1 TRBV6-6 many TGTGCCAGCAGTTACAGGGGGGCGAACACTGAAGCTTTCTTT CASSYRGANTEAFF
- TRBJ2-5 TRBV6-2/TRBV6-3 many TGTGCCAGCAGTTATTCAGGGTTAGAGACCCAGTACTTC CASSYSGLETQYF
- TRBJ1-5 TRBV6-2/TRBV6-3 - TGTGCCAGCAGTCACCTGCAGGGATATCAGCCCCAGCATTTT CASSHLQGYQPQHF
- TRBJ2-7 TRBV28 many TGTGCCAGCAGTTTAGCAGACTACGAGCAGTACTTC CASSLADYEQYF
TRBD2 TRBJ2-5 TRBV20-1 many TGCAGTGCTACCAGCGGGACCTACCAAGAGACCCAGTACTTC CSATSGTYQETQYF
- TRBJ2-7 TRBV7-9 few TGTGCCAGCAGCCCGGGGAGCAAGACCATCTCCTACGAGCAGTACTTC CASSPGSKTISYEQYF
- TRBJ2-7 TRBV4-1 many TGCGCCAGCAGCCACAGGTCCTATCTCGGGGAGCAGTACTTC CASSHRSYLGEQYF